This is a list of T cell receptor beta chains from one sample in a study of graft-versus-host responses after intestinal transplantation. Here immunoSEQ multiplex PCR was the method, and the copy in TCRdb shows in-frame clones only, minus some. This sample has roughly 5,700 clones, with approximately 31% found just once. The input for sequencing was alloreactive CD8+ T cells from a mixed lymphocyte reaction culture, taken before intestinal transplant. The receptors originated from a human patient who received an intestinal transplant. CDR3s include the opening cysteine and the closing phenylalanine or tryptophan. A D gene is named only where the DNA matches it firmly. Size is stated for part of the rows, as once, few or many counts, or as a class when the clone is expanded.

few TRBJ1-5 TRBV7-9 15 - TGTGCCAGCAGCGCCCAGGGAAATAGCAATCAGCCCCAGCATTTT CASSAQGNSNQPQHF
medium-sized TRBJ2-7 TRBV27 13 TRBD1 TGTGCCAGCAGTCCTCGGACAGGCTACGAGCAGTACTTC CASSPRTGYEQYF
few TRBJ2-3 TRBV21-1 17 - TGTGCCAGCAGCACACACCCCCCGTGGCGGGACCACGATACGCAGTATTTT CASSTHPPWRDHDTQYF
few TRBJ2-4 TRBV10-1 15 TRBD2 TGCGCCAGCAGTGAAGCGGCGGGAGGGGGAAACATTCAGTACTTC CASSEAAGGGNIQYF
medium-sized TRBJ1-2 TRBV13 15 - TGTGCCAGCAGCTTAGGGGCAGGGATAGCCTATGGCTACACCTTC CASSLGAGIAYGYTF
few TRBJ2-7 TRBV7-8 15 TRBD2 TGTGCCAGCAGCGTTAGCGGGAGCGGCACCTACGAGCAGTACTTC CASSVSGSGTYEQYF
few TRBJ2-6 TRBV5-6 19 TRBD2 TGTGCCAGCAGCTTGGTATTGGGCGGGGGGGGCTCTGGGGCCAACGTCCTGACTTTC CASSLVLGGGGSGANVLTF
- TRBJ2-1 TRBV7-8 14 - TGTGCCAGCAGCGAGGGACTGCCGTACAATGAGCAGTTCTTC CASSEGLPYNEQFF
- TRBJ1-5 TRBV4-1 13 - TGCGCCAGCAGTTTGGCCCAGAATCAGCCCCAGCATTTT CASSLAQNQPQHF
- TRBJ2-2 TRBV27 15 TRBD1 TGTGCCAGCAGTTTGCGACAGGGATTGGCCGGGGAGCTGTTTTTT CASSLRQGLAGELFF
medium-sized TRBJ1-2 TRBV9 12 - TGTGCCAGCAGCGTAGCGGGGTATGGCTACACCTTC CASSVAGYGYTF
- TRBJ2-1 TRBV6-5 13 TRBD2 TGTGCCAGCAGCCGACTAGCGGGAGTTGAGCAGTTCTTC CASSRLAGVEQFF
- TRBJ2-3 TRBV7-2 18 - TGTGCCAGCAGCTTAGGGGCAACTAGCCTCCCTTCCACAGATACGCAGTATTTT CASSLGATSLPSTDTQYF
- TRBJ1-2 TRBV7-2 14 TRBD1 TGTGCCAGCAGCCCAGGACAGGGCCACTATGGCTACACCTTC CASSPGQGHYGYTF
- TRBJ2-5 TRBV14 16 TRBD2 TGTGCCAGCAGCCAAGCACGAATCGCGGGAGGGGAGACCCAGTACTTC CASSQARIAGGETQYF
medium-sized TRBJ2-7 TRBV27 15 TRBD2 TGTGCCAGCAGTTTATCTAGCGGGGGCGCCTACGAGCAGTACTTC CASSLSSGGAYEQYF
- TRBJ2-7 TRBV4-1 16 - TGCGCCAGCAGCCAAGGCCCCTTGCAGGGAACCTACGAGCAGTACTTC CASSQGPLQGTYEQYF
medium-sized TRBJ1-5 TRBV28 16 - TGTGCCAGCAGTTTAATGCCAGGGTGGGGCAATCAGCCCCAGCATTTT CASSLMPGWGNQPQHF
medium-sized TRBJ2-3 TRBV28 15 TRBD2 TGTGCCAGCAGTTTCCTAGCGGGAGTTCTAGATACGCAGTATTTT CASSFLAGVLDTQYF
- TRBJ2-3 TRBV29-1 15 - TGCAGCGTTGAAGATCTTCAGGGTTCAGGGAATACGCAGTATTTT CSVEDLQGSGNTQYF
- TRBJ2-4 TRBV4-1 18 TRBD1 TGCGCCAGCAGCCTTCGGACAGGGGGCCGTGGCGCCAAAAACATTCAGTACTTC CASSLRTGGRGAKNIQYF
medium-sized TRBJ1-5 TRBV28 17 - TGTGCCAGCAGTCCAGACAAAGTCGAATTTAGCAATCAGCCCCAGCATTTT CASSPDKVEFSNQPQHF
few TRBJ2-7 TRBV10-2 14 TRBD1 TGCGCCAGCAGTGAGGGACAGGTTTTCTACGAGCAGTACTTC CASSEGQVFYEQYF
- TRBJ2-1 TRBV30 13 TRBD1 TGTGCCTGGAGTGGTACAGGGGGCAATGAGCAGTTCTTC CAWSGTGGNEQFF
- TRBJ2-7 TRBV5-6 16 - TGTGCCAGCAGCCCCGGGCATGGGACTTTTTCCTACGAGCAGTACTTC CASSPGHGTFSYEQYF
few TRBJ2-1 TRBV7-9 11 - TGTGCCAGCACCAACTACAATGAGCAGTTCTTC CASTNYNEQFF